This T cell receptor beta chain was observed in a study of T-cell reconstitution after alpha-beta-depleted transplantation in children. The CDR3 has 19 amino acids. Germline CDR1 MGHRA, CDR2 YSYEKL. V gave up 1 base and J gave up 2 bases, with 21 bases separating them. This sample's TCRbeta library carried unique molecular identifier barcodes. TCRdb re-called the PCR reads with MiXCR, one entry per CDR3 protein. Here the sample spans more than 450,000 distinct CDR3 sequences, around 17% being singletons. V gene TRBV4-1 combines with J gene TRBJ1-3, with a possible D match to TRBD1 (6 bases). This material consisted of PBMCs from the stem cell graft donor, taken from the stem cell graft. This sequence originates from a human donor who donated a stem cell graft to a child with acute lymphoblastic leukemia. The chain's CDR3 is CASSQVVVLDSLPGNTIYF. CDR3 sequence (DNA): TGCGCCAGCAGCCAAGTGGTCGTTCTGGACAGTTTGCCTGGAAACACCATATATTTT.